This note documents a single T cell receptor beta chain sequence. This specimen comes from a study of blood T cell repertoires in COVID-19. Across the whole study: There were acute and convalescent COVID-19 samples, and they came from the United States, Italy and Spain.

Germline V gives CDR1 SQVTM, CDR2 ANQGSEA. The CDR3 has 12 amino acids. Trimming cost V 7 bases and J 6 bases; bases outside gene matches: 8. Exposed enrollees had met someone with a PCR-confirmed or clinician-diagnosed COVID-19 case at some point within the 2 weeks before study entry. The data were produced by immunoSEQ multiplex PCR, yet TCRdb's version contains in-frame clones alone and is incomplete. The sample consists of approximately 280,000 clones, roughly four fifths of them appearing once. The chain is built from TRBV29-1 and TRBJ2-7; 8 bases fit TRBD1. This sequence originates from a man aged 40-50 years who had been exposed to COVID-19. Sequenced material: PBMCs or T cells enriched from blood (not recorded which). The CDR3 reads CSARQQGGEQYF. The CDR3 DNA sequence: TGCAGCGCTAGACAACAGGGGGGCGAGCAGTACTTC.